These 17 T cell receptor beta chains came from one sample sequenced in a study of T cells after yellow fever vaccination. TCRdb itself ran the 5' RACE reads through MiXCR, one entry per CDR3 protein. The sample includes around 320,000 distinct CDR3 sequences, roughly 10% of them seen just once. The sequencing used CD4+ T cells sorted from PBMCs, collected 45 days after the yellow fever booster vaccination. The origin of the receptors is a man between 18 and 35 years old who received the YFV17D yellow fever vaccine.

This clonotype showed up just a few times. The chain recombines TRBV9 with TRBJ1-1; no firm D call. Trimming stripped 3 bases from V and 6 bases from J, with 12 bases between. The germline V gene encodes CDR1 SGDLS and CDR2 YYNGEE. The CDR3 covers 13 residues. CDR3: CASSAQDFAEAFF. CDR3 bases: TGTGCCAGCAGCGCTCAGGACTTCGCTGAAGCTTTCTTT.

This clonotype occurred many times. The chain links TRBV5-1 to TRBJ2-1, with 7 nucleotides matching TRBD1. This CDR3 region has 14 residues. Germline-derived CDR1 and CDR2 are SGHRS and YFSETQ. V was pared by 1 base and J by 5 bases, with 3 bases of the junction left unmatched. CDR3 DNA: TGCGCCAGCAGCTTGCGGGACAGCCACAATGAGCAGTTCTTC. Amino acids: CASSLRDSHNEQFF.

The chain is built from TRBV24-1 and TRBJ2-1; 12 bases are a match to TRBD2. The CDR3 is 14 amino acids. V shed 6 bases, J shed 8 bases, and the junction held 4 bases outside the gene matches. Germline V gene sequence: CDR1 KGHDR, CDR2 SFDVKD. The CDR3 spells CATSSSGGAHEQFF. The CDR3 bases are TGTGCCACCAGTTCTAGCGGGGGGGCACATGAGCAGTTCTTC.

The chain couples TRBV30 to TRBJ2-6; TRBD1 matches at 8 bases. Looked up from germline, CDR1 is GTSNPN and CDR2 is SVGIG (reference sequence). Losses at the gene ends were 0 bases for V and 0 bases for J; bases not matched to a gene: 7. The CDR3 has 18 amino acids. In nucleotides, the CDR3 is TGTGCCTGGAGTGTTGGGACAGGAGGGAGCTCTGGGGCCAACGTCCTGACTTTC. This encodes CAWSVGTGGSSGANVLTF.

This clonotype was observed a few times. V is TRBV5-1 and J is TRBJ2-1, with 10 bases that match TRBD1. The CDR3 loop spans 16 amino acids. Per germline, CDR1 SGHRS and CDR2 YFSETQ. J lost 1 base, V lost 2 bases, and 3 bases had no gene match. The CDR3 region is CASSLGTGVSYNEQFF. In DNA form, the CDR3 reads TGCGCCAGCAGCTTAGGGACAGGGGTTTCCTACAATGAGCAGTTCTTC.

This clonotype was detected ten times or more. The chain combines TRBV12-3 or TRBV12-4 with TRBJ2-2; tentative D call: TRBD2 (5 bases). There are 14 residues in the CDR3. Trimming pared 7 bases from V and 6 bases from J, leaving 15 bases between. The CDR3 DNA follows: TGTGCCAGCACCCCGGGTAGCGCGGCCGGGGAGCTGTTTTTT. Amino acids: CASTPGSAAGELFF.

This clonotype has at least ten counts. The chain recombines TRBV25-1 with TRBJ1-1, with D possibly matching TRBD1 (6 bases). The germline gives CDR1 MGHDK, CDR2 SYGVNS. The CDR3 sequence is 16 residues long. V lost 6 bases to trimming and J lost 6 bases, with 23 bases between them. The CDR3 region is CASRTGNGGGWSEAFF. CDR3 nucleotides: TGTGCCAGCAGGACCGGGAACGGGGGCGGGTGGTCTGAAGCTTTCTTT. The variable domain in full, completed from reference TRBV25-1 and TRBJ1-1, reads EADIYQTPRYLVIGTGKKITLECSQTMGHDKMYWYQQDPGMELHLIHYSYGVNSTEKGDLSSESTVSRIRTEHFPLTLESARPSHTSQYLCASRTGNGGGWSEAFFGQGTRLTVV.

This clonotype was seen repeatedly, ten times or more. The gene calls are TRBV4-2 and TRBJ2-5; 16 bases are shared with TRBD2. The CDR3 runs to 19 residues. V was clipped by 3 bases and J by 3 bases; unmatched bases: 10. Looked up from germline, CDR1 is LGHNA and CDR2 is YNFKEQ. CDR3 bases: TGTGCCAGCAGCCATGGGAGGGGGACTAGCGGGGGGGCCGAAGAGACCCAGTACTTC. Translated: CASSHGRGTSGGAEETQYF.

This clonotype was counted ten times or more. The rearrangement uses TRBV7-9 and TRBJ2-1; D is undetermined. This CDR3 region has 15 residues. Germline loops: CDR1 SEHNR, CDR2 FQNEAQ (reference sequence). Between the trimmed V and J ends, which lost 5 bases and 7 bases, there was a span of 18 bases. The CDR3, as DNA: TGTGCCAGCAGCCCCCAGAACTGGGTCGGTAATGAGCAGTTCTTC. Its protein product is CASSPQNWVGNEQFF.

This clonotype was seen a few times. CDR3 nucleotide sequence: TGTGCCAGCAGTTACCGGGGTGGGACTGAGCAGTACTTC. It translates to CASSYRGGTEQYF. The V call is TRBV6-5, the J call TRBJ2-7, with D possibly TRBD2 on 6 matching bases. The V and J ends lost 2 bases and 7 bases respectively, with 12 bases between them. CDR3 length equals 13 residues. Germline V gene data show CDR1 as MNHEY and CDR2 as SVGAGI.

A few counts support this clonotype. V gene TRBV18 combines with J gene TRBJ2-3; tentative D call: TRBD2 (5 bases). Germline V gives CDR1 KGHSH, CDR2 LQKENI. Deletions cut 2 bases from V and 1 base from J, with 10 bases between. The CDR3 contains 15 residues. This chain's CDR3 is CASSPKRAGTDTQYF. Here the CDR3 DNA reads TGTGCCAGCTCACCAAAGCGAGCGGGCACAGATACGCAGTATTTT.

This chain links TRBV4-1 with TRBJ2-7; TRBD2 matches at 12 bases. Germline CDR1 is MGHRA and CDR2 is YSYEKL. This CDR3 is built from 16 residues. The junction had 6 bases not matched to a gene; V was cut back by 4 bases and J by 2 bases. The DNA of the CDR3 is TGCGCCAGCAGCCGCCAACTAGCGGGAGGCGCCTACGAGCAGTACTTC. Residues: CASSRQLAGGAYEQYF.

The chain has TRBV2 and TRBJ2-3, with 8 bases that match TRBD2. Germline trimming cut 3 bases from V and 2 bases from J; bases unmatched to any gene: 7. There are 16 residues in the CDR3. Germline V gene sequence: CDR1 SNHLY, CDR2 FYNNEI. CDR3: CASSDGPSGYTDTQYF. In DNA, the CDR3 is TGTGCCAGCAGTGATGGTCCTAGCGGGTACACAGATACGCAGTATTTT.

The rearrangement uses TRBV20-1 and TRBJ1-5, with TRBD1 as a possible D gene (5 bases). Germline CDR1 and CDR2: DFQATT and SNEGSKA (reference sequence). V gave up 5 bases and J gave up 4 bases, with 15 bases separating them. This CDR3 is built from 14 residues. Here the CDR3 DNA reads TGCAGTGCTTTTGAGGGGAATGGGAATCAGCCCCAGCATTTT. This encodes CSAFEGNGNQPQHF.

The sample holds a few counts of this clonotype. The genes are TRBV3-1 and TRBJ2-6; D is undetermined. There are 15 residues in the CDR3. Germline V gene lookup returns CDR1 LGHDT and CDR2 YNNKEL (reference sequence). V gave up 4 bases and J gave up 2 bases, with 9 bases separating them. CDR3 amino acids: CASSPRHTGANVLTF. DNA for the CDR3: TGTGCCAGCAGCCCACGGCATACTGGGGCCAACGTCCTGACTTTC. The whole variable domain, filled in from reference TRBV3-1 and TRBJ2-6, reads DTAVSQTPKYLVTQMGNDKSIKCEQNLGHDTMYWYKQDSKKFLKIMFSYNNKELIINETVPNRFSPKSPDKAHLNLHINSLELGDSAVYFCASSPRHTGANVLTFGAGSRLTVL.

J is TRBJ1-2 and V is TRBV4-3; TRBD1 matches at 8 bases. CDR1 LGHNA and CDR2 YSLEER come from the germline V gene. This CDR3 spans 17 amino acids. J was trimmed by 4 bases and V by 1 base; bases with no gene match: 11. CDR3 residues: CASSQGRGTGNIYGYTF. In nucleotides, the CDR3 is TGCGCCAGCAGCCAAGGTCGCGGGACAGGAAATATCTATGGCTACACCTTC.

The table lists this clonotype with a few counts. V is TRBV5-1 and J is TRBJ1-5, with TRBD1 matching 8 bases. This CDR3 spans 14 amino acids. Germline V CDR1 and CDR2: SGHRS, YFSETQ. With 4 bases clipped from V and 7 bases from J, the junction kept 7 bases outside the gene matches. The CDR3 reads CASSPTGDGQPQHF. Here the CDR3 DNA reads TGCGCCAGCAGCCCGACAGGGGACGGACAGCCCCAGCATTTT.